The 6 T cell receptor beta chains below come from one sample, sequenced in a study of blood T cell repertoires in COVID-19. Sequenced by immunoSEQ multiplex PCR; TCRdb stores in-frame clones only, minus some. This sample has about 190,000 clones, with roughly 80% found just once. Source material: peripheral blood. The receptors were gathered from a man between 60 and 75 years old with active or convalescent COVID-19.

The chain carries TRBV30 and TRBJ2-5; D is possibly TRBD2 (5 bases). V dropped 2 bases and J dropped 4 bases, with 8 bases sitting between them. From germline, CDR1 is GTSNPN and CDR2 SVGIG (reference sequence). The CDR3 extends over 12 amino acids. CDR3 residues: CAWSRGRETQYF. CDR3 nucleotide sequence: TGTGCCTGGAGTCGGGGAAGAGAGACCCAGTACTTC.

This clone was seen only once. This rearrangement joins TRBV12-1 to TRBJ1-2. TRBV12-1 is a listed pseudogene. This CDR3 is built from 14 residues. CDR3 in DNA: TGTGCCAGCAGCCCGAATCGGGCTAACTATGGCTACACCTTC. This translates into CASSPNRANYGYTF.

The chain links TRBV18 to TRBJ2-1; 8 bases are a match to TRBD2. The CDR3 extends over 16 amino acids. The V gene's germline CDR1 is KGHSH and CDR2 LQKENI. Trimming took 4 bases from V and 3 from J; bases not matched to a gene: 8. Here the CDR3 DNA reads TGTGCCAGCTCACACATGGTTAGCGGGGTCTACAATGAGCAGTTCTTC. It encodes CASSHMVSGVYNEQFF.

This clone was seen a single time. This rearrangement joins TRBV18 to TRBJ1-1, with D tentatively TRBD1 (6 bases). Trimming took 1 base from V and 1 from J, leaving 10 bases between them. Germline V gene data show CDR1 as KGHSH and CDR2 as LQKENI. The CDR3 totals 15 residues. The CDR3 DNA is TGTGCCAGCTCACCACAGGGGGGGCCGAACACTGAAGCTTTCTTT. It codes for CASSPQGGPNTEAFF.

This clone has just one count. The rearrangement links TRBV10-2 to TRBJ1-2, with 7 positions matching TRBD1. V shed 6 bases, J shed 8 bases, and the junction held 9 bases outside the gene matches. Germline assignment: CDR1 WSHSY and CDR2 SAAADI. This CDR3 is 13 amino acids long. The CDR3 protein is CASSTDRVWGYTF. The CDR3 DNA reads TGCGCCAGCAGCACAGACAGGGTTTGGGGCTACACCTTC.

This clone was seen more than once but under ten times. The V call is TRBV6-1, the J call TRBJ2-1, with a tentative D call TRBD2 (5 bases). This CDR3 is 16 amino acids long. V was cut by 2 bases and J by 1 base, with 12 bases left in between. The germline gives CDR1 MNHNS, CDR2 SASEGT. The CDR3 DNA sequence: TGTGCCAGCAGTGAACCCACTAGTGAGTCCTACAATGAGCAGTTCTTC. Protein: CASSEPTSESYNEQFF.